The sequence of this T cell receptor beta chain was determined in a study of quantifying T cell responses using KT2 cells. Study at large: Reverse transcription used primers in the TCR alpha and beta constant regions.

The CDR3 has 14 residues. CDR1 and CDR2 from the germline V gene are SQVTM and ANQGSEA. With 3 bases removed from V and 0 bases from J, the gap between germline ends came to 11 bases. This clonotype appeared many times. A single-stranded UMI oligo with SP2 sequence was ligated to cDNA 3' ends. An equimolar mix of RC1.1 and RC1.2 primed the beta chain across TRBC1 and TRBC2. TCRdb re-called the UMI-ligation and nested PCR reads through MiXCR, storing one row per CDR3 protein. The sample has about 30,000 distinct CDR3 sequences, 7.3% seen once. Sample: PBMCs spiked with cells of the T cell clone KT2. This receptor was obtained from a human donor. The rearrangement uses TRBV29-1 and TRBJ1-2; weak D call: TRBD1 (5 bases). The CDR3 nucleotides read TGCAGCGTTGAGAGGGGTACCTCTAACTATGGCTACACCTTC. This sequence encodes CSVERGTSNYGYTF.